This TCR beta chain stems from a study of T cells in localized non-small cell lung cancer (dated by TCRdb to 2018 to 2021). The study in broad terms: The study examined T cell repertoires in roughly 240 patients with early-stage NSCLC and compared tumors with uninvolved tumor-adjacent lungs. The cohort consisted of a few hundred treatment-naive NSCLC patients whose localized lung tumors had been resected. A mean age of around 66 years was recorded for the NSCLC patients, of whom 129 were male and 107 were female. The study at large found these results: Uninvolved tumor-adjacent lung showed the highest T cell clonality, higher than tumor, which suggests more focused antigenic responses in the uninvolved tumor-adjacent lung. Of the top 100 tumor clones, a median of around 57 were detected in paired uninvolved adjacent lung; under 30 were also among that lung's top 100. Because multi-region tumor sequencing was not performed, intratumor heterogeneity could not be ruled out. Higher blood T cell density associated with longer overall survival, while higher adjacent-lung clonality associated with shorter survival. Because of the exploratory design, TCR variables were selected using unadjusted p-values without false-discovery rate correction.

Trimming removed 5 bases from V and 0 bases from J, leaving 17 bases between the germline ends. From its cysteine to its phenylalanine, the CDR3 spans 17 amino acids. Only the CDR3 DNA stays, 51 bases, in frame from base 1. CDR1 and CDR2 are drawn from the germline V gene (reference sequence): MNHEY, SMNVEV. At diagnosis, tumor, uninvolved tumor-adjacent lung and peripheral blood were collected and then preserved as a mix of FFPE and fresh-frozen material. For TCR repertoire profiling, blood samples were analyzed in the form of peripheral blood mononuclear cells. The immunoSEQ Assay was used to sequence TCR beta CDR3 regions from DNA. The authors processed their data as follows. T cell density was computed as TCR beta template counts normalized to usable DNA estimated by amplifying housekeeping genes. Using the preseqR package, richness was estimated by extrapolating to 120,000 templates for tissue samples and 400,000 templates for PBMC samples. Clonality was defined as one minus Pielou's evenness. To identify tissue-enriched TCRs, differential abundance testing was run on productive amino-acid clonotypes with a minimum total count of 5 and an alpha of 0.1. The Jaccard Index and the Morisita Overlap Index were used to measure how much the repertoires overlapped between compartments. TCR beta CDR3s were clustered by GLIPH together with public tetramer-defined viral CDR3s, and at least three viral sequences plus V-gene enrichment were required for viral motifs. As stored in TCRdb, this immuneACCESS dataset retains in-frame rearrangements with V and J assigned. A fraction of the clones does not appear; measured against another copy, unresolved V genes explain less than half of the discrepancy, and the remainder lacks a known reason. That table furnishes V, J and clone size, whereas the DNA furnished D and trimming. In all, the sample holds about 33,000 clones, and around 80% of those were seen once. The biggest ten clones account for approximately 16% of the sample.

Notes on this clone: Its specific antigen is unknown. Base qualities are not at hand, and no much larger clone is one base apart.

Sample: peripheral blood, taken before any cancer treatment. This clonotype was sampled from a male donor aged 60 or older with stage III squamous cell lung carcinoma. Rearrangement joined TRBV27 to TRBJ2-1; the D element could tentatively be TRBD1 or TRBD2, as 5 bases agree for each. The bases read TGTGCCAGCAGTCCCCTGGGGACGGTAAGCTCCTACAATGAGCAGTTCTTC. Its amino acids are CASSPLGTVSSYNEQFF.